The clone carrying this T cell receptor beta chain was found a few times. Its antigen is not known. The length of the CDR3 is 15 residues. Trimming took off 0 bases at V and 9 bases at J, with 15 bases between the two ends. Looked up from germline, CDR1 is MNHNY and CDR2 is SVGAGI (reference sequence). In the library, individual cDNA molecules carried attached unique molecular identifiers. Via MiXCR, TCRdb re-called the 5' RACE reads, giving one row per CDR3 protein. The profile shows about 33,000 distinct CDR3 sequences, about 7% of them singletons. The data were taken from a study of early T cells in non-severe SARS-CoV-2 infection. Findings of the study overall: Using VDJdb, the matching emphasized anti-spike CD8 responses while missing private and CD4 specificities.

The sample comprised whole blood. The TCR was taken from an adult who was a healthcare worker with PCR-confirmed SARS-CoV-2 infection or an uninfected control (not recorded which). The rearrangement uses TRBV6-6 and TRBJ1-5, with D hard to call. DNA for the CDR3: TGTGCCAGCAGTTACTCGAACCAGGCGATACCGCCCCAGCATTTT. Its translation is CASSYSNQAIPPQHF.